This T cell receptor beta chain was profiled in a study of response to subunit inactivated influenza vaccine (dated by TCRdb to the late 2010s). Background on the whole study: Deep quantitative profiling of the T cell receptor repertoire was used in the study to follow responses to a trivalent subunit inactivated influenza vaccine.

This clonotype has ten or more counts. This clone's antigen is unknown. Per-base quality was not reported, and no clone a single base away is much larger than it. The CDR3 spans 14 residues, from the cysteine through the phenylalanine. Only the CDR3 DNA stays, 42 bases, in frame from base 1. The germline V gene specifies SNHLY as CDR1 and FYNNEI as CDR2. V is clipped by 3 bases and J by 1 base, and the sequence between their germline boundaries is 10 bases long. To prepare the library, RT-PCR was applied. Sequenced on an Illumina HiSeq 2500. The public reads were reanalyzed by TCRdb: fastp trimming at Q25, MiXCR alignment, in-frame beta chains only. Each record represents a unique CDR3 protein, reported with the most common genes and DNA among its rows. The sample records about 570,000 distinct CDR3 sequences, approximately 10% of which are singletons. The ten largest account for 9.5% to 11% of the sample.

What the authors observed across the whole study: The authors proposed that each seasonal influenza vaccination may bring in only a limited number of new T cells.

This sample also belongs to another study, concerning T cells expressing NK-cell markers. The second study, in turn, reports: The TCR beta cDNA libraries were made using 5'RACE template switching, a step that added both a universal primer site and unique molecular identifiers. Seven or eight donors provided sorted CD3+CD56+NKG2C+, CD3+CD56+NKG2C- and CD3+CD56-NKG2C+ T-cell subsets, whose TCR beta-chain repertoires were profiled. Of the eight sequenced donors, seven were found to be HCMV-seropositive and one was found to be HCMV-seronegative. In several experiments an anti-gammadeltaTCR antibody was added to restrict sorting to alphabetaTCR-expressing T cells. For five or six donors, the dominant CD3+CD56+NKG2C+ clonotypes were among the top 10 CD8+ clonotypes and accounted for roughly 1.0-8% of CD8+ T cells. Those dominant clonotypes were again the most abundant among CD3+CD56-NKG2C+ cells in a few donors, at roughly 25-60.1%. It remained unclear whether the expanded NKG2C-expressing T cell clones were specific for HCMV antigens. All eight donors whose samples were sequenced were randomly selected healthy volunteers, three of them men and five women. HCMV-specific IgG was detected in serum with a commercial ELISA kit to determine HCMV serostatus. Ficoll density gradient centrifugation was used to isolate peripheral blood mononuclear cells from blood. For six donors, unsorted PBMC were also used to sequence bulk peripheral blood T-cell repertoires. cDNA synthesis was primed from the TCR beta constant segment, followed by two successive PCR amplification steps. Sequencing of the libraries produced 2 x 150 bp reads on Illumina HiSeq 2000/2500, MiSeq or NextSeq. MIGEC was used to demultiplex reads and group reads by UMI, and MiTCR was used to assemble and quantify clonotypes. Only TCR cDNA sequences supported by at least two reads were kept to exclude erroneous sequences. The tcR package was used for downstream repertoire analysis, and clonotypes were matched between fractions using CDR3 nucleotide sequence together with V segment. VDJmatch was used to annotate antigen specificity against VDJdb, with one amino acid substitution in CDR3 allowed.

The receptor chain draws on TRBV2 and TRBJ2-7, with the D assignment possibly TRBD1 or TRBD2, given 5 matching bases for each. This TCR came from a man in his fifties or sixties who received an inactivated influenza vaccine. Donor details come from another sample of the same person, matched by shared clones. This sample comprised PBMCs from blood, obtained on the day of vaccination. Read as DNA, the sequence is TGTGCCAGCAGTGACGGGGCAGGATCCTACGAGCAGTACTTC. This sequence encodes CASSDGAGSYEQYF. The full variable domain, completed from the reference TRBV2 and TRBJ2-7 proteins outside the CDR3, reads EPEVTQTPSHQVTQMGQEVILRCVPISNHLYFYWYRQILGQKVEFLVSFYNNEISEKSEIFDDQFSVERPDGSNFTLKIRSTKLEDSAMYFCASSDGAGSYEQYFGPGTRLTVT.